This T cell receptor (beta chain) emerged from a study of a mutant IDH1 vaccine in newly diagnosed glioma. Study-level information: Vaccine administration was initiated 4-6 weeks following radiotherapy alone, or with temozolomide cycles. Before enrollment, the patients had been treated with radiotherapy alone, temozolomide alone, or both together. Most of them had received both. Of the patients given treatment, 62.5% were male and approximately 38% were female, and a mean age of around 41 years was recorded.

With respect to this clone: Its antigen is undetermined.

Indicated time point: week 23, last vaccination. Vaccine doses each comprised 300 ug of mutant IDH1 20-mer peptide, with topical imiquimod. V lost 5 bases, J lost 6 bases, and 16 bases lay in between. Germline CDR1 SGHTA, CDR2 FQGTGA. This CDR3 region has 15 residues. Assay used: immunoSEQ multiplex PCR; TCRdb lists only in-frame clones, some missing. The table records about 38,000 clones, around 81% of them present only once. The chain combines TRBV7-3 with TRBJ2-2, with D perhaps TRBD1 or TRBD2 (5 bases each). The TCR sequence derives from a man in his forties with glioma. This sample comprised PBMCs, obtained from a glioma patient whose treatment included an IDH1 peptide vaccine. CDR3 residues: CASSRDSVAPGELFF. In DNA, the CDR3 is TGTGCCAGCAGCCGAGACAGCGTAGCGCCCGGGGAGCTGTTTTTT.